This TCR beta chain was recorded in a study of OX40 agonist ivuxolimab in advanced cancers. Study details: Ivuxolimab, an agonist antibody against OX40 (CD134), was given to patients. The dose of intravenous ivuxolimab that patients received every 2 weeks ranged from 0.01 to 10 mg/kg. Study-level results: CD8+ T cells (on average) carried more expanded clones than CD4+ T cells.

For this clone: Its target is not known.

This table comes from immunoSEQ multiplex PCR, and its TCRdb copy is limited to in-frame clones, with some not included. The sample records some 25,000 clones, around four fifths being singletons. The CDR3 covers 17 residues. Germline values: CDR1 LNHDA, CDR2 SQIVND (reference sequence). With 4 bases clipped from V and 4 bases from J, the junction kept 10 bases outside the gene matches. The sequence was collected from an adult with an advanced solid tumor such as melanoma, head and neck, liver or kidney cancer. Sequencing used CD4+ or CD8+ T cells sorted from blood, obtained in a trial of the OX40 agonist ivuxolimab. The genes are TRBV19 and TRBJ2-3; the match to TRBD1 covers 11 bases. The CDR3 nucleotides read TGTGCCAGTAGTACCCTCCAGGGACAGGGGGAGGCAGATACGCAGTATTTT. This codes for CASSTLQGQGEADTQYF.